This T cell receptor beta chain was identified during a study of cytomegalovirus exposure and HLA in healthy donors. Study context: It was reported in a later analysis that the same platform had been used for the roughly 110 validation repertoires as for the 666 first-cohort repertoires. Study conclusions and caveats: Under in vitro conditions, a few CMV-associated chains were confirmed as specific for CMV antigens. Using the classifier, cytomegalovirus status was reportedly diagnosed with high specificity and sensitivity. According to the study, some 160 TCR beta chains were cytomegalovirus-associated.

Germline V gene sequence: CDR1 MDHEN, CDR2 SYDVKM. Between the trimmed V and J ends, which lost 6 bases and 4 bases, there was a span of 13 bases. This CDR3 has 14 residues. To note about this clone: Its matching antigen is unknown.

The method was immunoSEQ multiplex PCR; TCRdb's version includes in-frame clones alone and lacks a portion of them. The sample contains approximately 58,000 clones, around 95% of which appear only once. The sequence was collected from a woman under 30 in good health and CMV-seropositive. The sequenced sample was PBMCs. The chain joins TRBV28 to TRBJ1-5; D not resolved. The CDR3 sequence: CASSSAGSNQPQHF. The CDR3 DNA reads as TGTGCCAGCAGCTCGGCGGGCAGTAATCAGCCCCAGCATTTT.